The 28 T cell receptor beta chains below come from one sample, sequenced in a study of T-cell memory formation after mild COVID-19. MiXCR, applied by TCRdb to the 5' RACE reads, yields one record per CDR3 protein. This table has roughly 380,000 distinct CDR3 sequences, 25% to 30% appearing once. Sequenced sample: PBMCs or a T cell subset sorted from them (not recorded which). The origin of the receptors is an adult woman who had mild COVID-19 (a few samples of this study predate the infection). Cell type and time point are not known.

The chain has TRBV12-3 or TRBV12-4 and TRBJ1-1; the match to TRBD1 covers 9 bases. The junction had 7 bases not matched to a gene; V was cut back by 6 bases and J by 5 bases. The CDR3 is 14 amino acids. The CDR3 sequence: CASSQDRGRTEAFF. The DNA of the CDR3 is TGTGCCAGCAGCCAAGACAGGGGGAGGACTGAAGCTTTCTTT.

The CDR3 region has the DNA TGTGCCAGCAGGAGGGGCTACAATGAGCAGTTCTTC. Translation gives CASRRGYNEQFF. The chain is built from TRBV6-1 and TRBJ2-1; D is possibly TRBD1 or TRBD2 (5 bases each). This CDR3 is built from 12 residues. Germline assignment: CDR1 MNHNS and CDR2 SASEGT. V was cut by 6 bases and J by 3 bases, with 6 bases left in between.

This clonotype has just a few counts. The V call is TRBV18, the J call TRBJ1-5, with TRBD1 matching over 7 bases. V was clipped by 3 bases and J by 7 bases; unmatched bases: 6. Germline CDR1 is KGHSH and CDR2 is LQKENI. This CDR3 has 14 amino acids. CDR3: CASSPAGTDQPQHF. CDR3 bases: TGTGCCAGCTCACCGGCCGGGACAGACCAGCCCCAGCATTTT. Supplemented by reference TRBV18 and TRBJ1-5, the full variable domain reads NAGVMQNPRHLVRRRGQEARLRCSPMKGHSHVYWYRQLPEEGLKFMVYLQKENIIDESGMPKERFSAEFPKEGPSILRIQQVVRGDSAAYFCASSPAGTDQPQHFGDGTRLSIL.

The chain couples TRBV2 to TRBJ2-2, with 10 bases fitting TRBD2. CDR3 size: 18 residues. Germline loops: CDR1 SNHLY, CDR2 FYNNEI. Unmatched junction bases numbered 9, after V lost 4 bases and J lost 1 base. Here the CDR3 reads CASSGVAGGFKNTGELFF. DNA for the CDR3: TGTGCCAGCAGTGGGGTAGCGGGGGGTTTCAAGAACACCGGGGAGCTGTTTTTT.

For this clonotype: Germline is not matched at one junction end, which may reflect a read error. The V call is TRBV5-4, the J call TRBJ2-1, with 7 bases matching TRBD1. The CDR3 length is 13 residues. CDR1 and CDR2 (germline): SGHNT, YYREEE (reference sequence). In nucleotides, the CDR3 is TGTGCCAGCAGCTTGGGCCAGGGGGTTGAGGAGCTCTTC. Its translation: CASSLGQGVEELF.

This chain joins TRBV4-3 and TRBJ2-7, with 10 bases matching TRBD1. CDR1 is LGHNA and CDR2 is YSLEER in the germline V gene. This CDR3 is built from 16 residues. V lost 4 bases and J lost 3; bases outside the gene matches: 9. DNA of the CDR3: TGCGCCAGCAGCCGACAAGACGGACAGGGGGTCTACGAGCAGTACTTC. It is translated as CASSRQDGQGVYEQYF.

The chain couples TRBV7-9 to TRBJ1-1; tentative D call: TRBD1 (5 bases). V shed 6 bases and J shed 8 bases, with 13 bases lying between them. This CDR3 spans 12 amino acids. From germline, CDR1 is SEHNR and CDR2 FQNEAQ (reference sequence). CDR3 coding DNA: TGTGCCAGCAGTCTAGGCCGGGGGGAAGCTTTCTTT. Its translation is CASSLGRGEAFF.

CDR3 sequence reads: CASNGGRAFYGYTF. The CDR3 coding sequence is TGTGCCAGCAATGGAGGCCGAGCCTTCTATGGCTACACCTTC. The rearrangement joins TRBV12-3 or TRBV12-4 to TRBJ1-2; the D is unclear. The CDR3 runs to 14 residues. V was cut by 7 bases and J by 4 bases, with 16 bases left in between.

The V gene is TRBV20-1, the J gene TRBJ2-3; tentatively, D is TRBD1 (6 bases). V was shortened by 4 bases and J by 5 bases, with 19 bases between the two germline ends. Germline CDR1 DFQATT, CDR2 SNEGSKA (reference sequence). The CDR3 consists of 15 residues. CDR3 loop: CSAIVAAGDGDTQYF. The CDR3 bases are TGCAGTGCTATTGTCGCGGCAGGGGATGGAGATACGCAGTATTTT.

The sample holds many counts of this clonotype. The chain joins TRBV12-3 or TRBV12-4 to TRBJ2-7; 7 bases match TRBD1. Trimming at V came to 8 bases and at J to 0 bases, leaving 7 bases not matched to a gene. This CDR3 comprises 14 residues. Here the CDR3 DNA reads TGTGCCAGCTCCCTAGGGACAGTCTCCTACGAGCAGTACTTC. Its translation is CASSLGTVSYEQYF.

This clonotype has a handful of counts. V gene TRBV20-1 combines with J gene TRBJ2-7, with TRBD1 matching over 8 bases. The junction had 2 bases not matched to a gene; V was cut back by 2 bases and J by 5 bases. CDR3 length: 12 residues. The germline V gene has CDR1 DFQATT and CDR2 SNEGSKA (reference sequence). CDR3 DNA: TGCAGTGCTAGACAGGGGGCTGACGAGCAGTACTTC. The encoded protein is CSARQGADEQYF.

The sample holds a few counts of this clonotype. V usage is TRBV4-2 and J usage is TRBJ2-1; 7 bases agree with TRBD2. The germline V gene has CDR1 LGHNA and CDR2 YNFKEQ. J gave up 5 bases and V 4 bases, and 11 bases lay outside the gene matches. The CDR3 has 16 residues. This CDR3 is CASSPRSRGSNNEQFF. The CDR3 region has the DNA TGTGCCAGCAGCCCTCGGTCGCGGGGGAGCAACAATGAGCAGTTCTTC.

The chain combines TRBV5-1 with TRBJ2-5; D not certain. The CDR3 length is 13 residues. V was shortened by 0 bases and J by 3 bases, with 6 bases between the two germline ends. Germline CDR1 SGHRS, CDR2 YFSETQ. The CDR3 loop is CASSLGPKETQYF. The CDR3, as DNA: TGCGCCAGCAGCTTGGGACCCAAAGAGACCCAGTACTTC.

This clonotype has just a few counts. The V and J genes are TRBV7-9 and TRBJ2-1; D perhaps matches TRBD2 (5 bases). Germline V lookup: CDR1 SEHNR, CDR2 FQNEAQ (reference sequence). CDR3 length equals 13 residues. V lost 6 bases and J 5 bases, leaving 11 bases between the germline ends. As DNA, the CDR3 is TGTGCCAGCAGGTCCGAGAGGGACAATGAGCAGTTCTTC. Amino acid sequence: CASRSERDNEQFF.

The V and J genes are TRBV12-3 or TRBV12-4 and TRBJ1-5, with no clear D. The CDR3 runs 12 residues. The V gene lost 1 base and the J gene lost 7 bases, with 5 bases spanning the gap. The CDR3: CASSLEVQPQHF. The CDR3 nucleotides are TGTGCCAGCAGTTTAGAGGTCCAGCCCCAGCATTTT.

The rearrangement joins TRBV5-1 to TRBJ2-1, with D perhaps being TRBD1 or TRBD2 (5 bases each). Germline CDR1 and CDR2: SGHRS and YFSETQ. There are 16 residues in the CDR3. V was clipped by 7 bases and J by 7 bases, with 24 bases between them. The DNA for the CDR3 is TGCGCCAGCGAATCGGGATCGCAGGGAAGAGGGAATGAGCAGTTCTTC. Translation: CASESGSQGRGNEQFF.

This clonotype was counted between two and nine times. The chain is built from TRBV2 and TRBJ1-2; D is possibly TRBD1 (6 bases). V was cut by 6 bases and J by 5 bases, with 22 bases left in between. CDR1 SNHLY and CDR2 FYNNEI come from the germline V gene. CDR3 length: 16 amino acids. CDR3 coding DNA: TGTGCCAGCAGCGGCGGGTACGGGGGCGGTCTTTATGGCTACACCTTC. Translated, it gives CASSGGYGGGLYGYTF.

V and J are TRBV6-5 and TRBJ2-7; TRBD1 matches 9 bases. The ends lost 6 bases at V and 4 bases at J; junction bases unmatched: 7. This CDR3 has 14 amino acids. Germline CDR1 and CDR2: MNHEY and SVGAGI. CDR3 region: CASSRGQGIYEQYF. DNA for the CDR3: TGTGCCAGCAGCCGTGGACAGGGGATATACGAGCAGTACTTC.

This clonotype was seen a handful of times. The chain recombines TRBV5-5 with TRBJ1-5, with D uncertain. Germline CDR1 reads SGHKS; CDR2 reads YYEKEE (reference sequence). V was trimmed by 1 base and J by 0 bases, leaving 8 bases between them. This CDR3 comprises 15 residues. The CDR3 loop reads CASSLYTISNQPQHF. As DNA, the CDR3 is TGTGCCAGCAGCTTGTACACGATTAGCAATCAGCCCCAGCATTTT. Full variable domain (missing parts from reference TRBV5-5 and TRBJ1-5): DAGVTQSPTHLIKTRGQQVTLRCSPISGHKSVSWYQQVLGQGPQFIFQYYEKEERGRGNFPDRFSARQFPNYSSELNVNALLLGDSALYLCASSLYTISNQPQHFGDGTRLSIL.

About this clonotype: At one of its ends the junction is not consistent with the germline gene, which may arise from a read error. In DNA form, the CDR3 reads TGTGCCAGCATCGTAATCCCCCTGGCCGGAGGAGAGACCCAGTACTTC. It encodes CASIVIPLAGGETQYF. This sequence joins TRBV9 and TRBJ2-5; D possibly corresponds to TRBD2 (5 bases). Per the germline V gene, CDR1 is SGDLS and CDR2 is YYNGEE. CDR3 length: 16 amino acids.

This clonotype was recorded a few times. The J gene is TRBJ1-2, the V gene TRBV5-1; D perhaps matches TRBD1 (6 bases). This CDR3 is 15 amino acids long. Germline loops: CDR1 SGHRS, CDR2 YFSETQ. The germline V and J ends were trimmed by 4 bases and 3 bases, with 16 bases remaining between them. CDR3 sequence: CASSHEQGQDYGYTF. The CDR3, as DNA: TGCGCCAGCAGCCACGAACAGGGTCAGGACTATGGCTACACCTTC. Full variable domain (rest looked up from reference TRBV5-1 and TRBJ1-2): KAGVTQTPRYLIKTRGQQVTLSCSPISGHRSVSWYQQTPGQGLQFLFEYFSETQRNKGNFPGRFSGRQFSNSRSEMNVSTLELGDSALYLCASSHEQGQDYGYTFGSGTRLTVV.

This clonotype was recorded at least ten times. This chain uses TRBV9 with TRBJ2-7; 7 positions agree with TRBD2. Looked up from germline, CDR1 is SGDLS and CDR2 is YYNGEE. Germline trimming cut 0 bases from V and 2 bases from J; bases unmatched to any gene: 2. CDR3 length: 14 amino acids. In nucleotides, the CDR3 is TGTGCCAGCAGCGTAGCTAGCGGCCCCTACGAGCAGTACTTC. Its translation is CASSVASGPYEQYF.

The chain recombines TRBV12-3 or TRBV12-4 with TRBJ1-1; tentatively, D is TRBD1 (6 bases). The CDR3 consists of 13 residues. Trimming took off 7 bases at V and 11 bases at J, with 20 bases between the two ends. CDR3: CASTLVRGGFAFF. The CDR3 coding sequence is TGTGCCAGCACCTTAGTAAGGGGGGGGTTTGCTTTCTTT.

This clonotype was observed a few times. CDR3 DNA sequence: TGTGCCAGCAGCTTAGGGGACAGTCGAAACATTCAGTACTTC. Amino acid sequence: CASSLGDSRNIQYF. The chain carries TRBV7-9 and TRBJ2-4; 7 bases are shared with TRBD1. The V segment lost 1 base and the J segment 6 bases; nucleotides outside the gene matches: 3. The CDR3 has 14 residues. Germline V lookup: CDR1 SEHNR, CDR2 FQNEAQ (reference sequence).

This clonotype was seen more than once but under ten times. The chain couples TRBV5-1 to TRBJ1-1, with unresolved D. Germline loops: CDR1 SGHRS, CDR2 YFSETQ. Trimming removed 4 bases at V and 0 bases at J, with 10 bases between. This CDR3 has 14 amino acids. The CDR3 is CASSPAAMNTEAFF. In DNA form, the CDR3 reads TGCGCCAGCAGCCCGGCAGCCATGAACACTGAAGCTTTCTTT.

This clonotype turned up a few times. The rearrangement joins TRBV5-1 to TRBJ1-2; D gene ambiguous. The V end lost 0 bases, the J end lost 7 bases, and 7 bases lay between the germline ends. Germline CDR1 SGHRS, CDR2 YFSETQ. CDR3 length equals 12 residues. CDR3 sequence (DNA): TGCGCCAGCAGCTTGGGGCAGCTTGGCTACACCTTC. Translating it yields CASSLGQLGYTF.

Only a few counts were recorded for this clonotype. The chain combines TRBV12-3 or TRBV12-4 with TRBJ1-2, with D possibly TRBD1 on 5 matching bases. The CDR3 contains 13 residues. V gave up 0 bases and J gave up 4 bases, with 6 bases separating them. The CDR3 DNA reads TGTGCCAGCAGTTTAGCAGGGGCCTATGGCTACACCTTC. This encodes CASSLAGAYGYTF.

The gene calls are TRBV6-5 and TRBJ2-3, with 9 bases that match TRBD2. This CDR3 has 16 residues. With 1 base clipped from V and 1 base from J, the junction kept 3 bases outside the gene matches. Germline-derived CDR1 and CDR2 are MNHEY and SVGAGI. The CDR3 protein is CASSYLAGAGTDTQYF. The CDR3 DNA is TGTGCCAGCAGTTACTTAGCGGGAGCCGGCACAGATACGCAGTATTTT.